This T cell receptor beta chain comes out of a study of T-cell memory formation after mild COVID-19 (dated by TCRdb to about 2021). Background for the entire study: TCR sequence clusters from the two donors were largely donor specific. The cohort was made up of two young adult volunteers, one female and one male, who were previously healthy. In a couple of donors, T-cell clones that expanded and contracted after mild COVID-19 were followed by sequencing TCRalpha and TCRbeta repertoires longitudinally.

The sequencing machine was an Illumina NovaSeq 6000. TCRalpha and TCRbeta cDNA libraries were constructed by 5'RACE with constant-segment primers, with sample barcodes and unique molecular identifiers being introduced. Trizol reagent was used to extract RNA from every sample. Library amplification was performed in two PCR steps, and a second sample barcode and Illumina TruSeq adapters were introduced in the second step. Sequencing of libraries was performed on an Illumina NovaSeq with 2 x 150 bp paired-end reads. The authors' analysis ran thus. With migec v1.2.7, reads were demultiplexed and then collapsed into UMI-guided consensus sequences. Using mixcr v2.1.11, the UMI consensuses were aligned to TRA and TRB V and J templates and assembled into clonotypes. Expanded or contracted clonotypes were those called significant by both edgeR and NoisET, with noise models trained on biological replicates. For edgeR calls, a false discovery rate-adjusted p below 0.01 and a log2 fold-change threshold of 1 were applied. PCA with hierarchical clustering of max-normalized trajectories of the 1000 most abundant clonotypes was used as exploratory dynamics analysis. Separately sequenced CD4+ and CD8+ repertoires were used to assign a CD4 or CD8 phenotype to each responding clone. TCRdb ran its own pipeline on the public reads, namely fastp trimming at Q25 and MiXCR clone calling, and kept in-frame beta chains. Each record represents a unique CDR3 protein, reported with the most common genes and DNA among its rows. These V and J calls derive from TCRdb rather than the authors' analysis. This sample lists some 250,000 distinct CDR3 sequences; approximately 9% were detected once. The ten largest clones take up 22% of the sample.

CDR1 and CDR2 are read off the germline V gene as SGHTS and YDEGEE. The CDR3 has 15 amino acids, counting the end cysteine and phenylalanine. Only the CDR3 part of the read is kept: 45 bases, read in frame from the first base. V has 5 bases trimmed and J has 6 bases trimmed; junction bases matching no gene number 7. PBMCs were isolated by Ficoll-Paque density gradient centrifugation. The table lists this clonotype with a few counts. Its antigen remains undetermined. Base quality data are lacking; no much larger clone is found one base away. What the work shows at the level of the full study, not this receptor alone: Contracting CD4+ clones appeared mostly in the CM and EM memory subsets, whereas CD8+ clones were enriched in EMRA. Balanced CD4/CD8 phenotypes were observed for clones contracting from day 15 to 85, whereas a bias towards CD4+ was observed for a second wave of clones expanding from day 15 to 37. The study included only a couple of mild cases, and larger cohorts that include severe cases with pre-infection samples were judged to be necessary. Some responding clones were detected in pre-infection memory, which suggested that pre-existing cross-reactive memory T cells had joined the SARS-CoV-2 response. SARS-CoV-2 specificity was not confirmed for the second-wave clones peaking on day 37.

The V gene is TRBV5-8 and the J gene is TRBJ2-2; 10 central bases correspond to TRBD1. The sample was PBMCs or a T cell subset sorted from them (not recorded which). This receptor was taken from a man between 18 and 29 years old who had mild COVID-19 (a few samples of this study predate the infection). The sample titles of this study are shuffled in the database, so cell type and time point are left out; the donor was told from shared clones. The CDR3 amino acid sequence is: CASSSGDRGAGELFF. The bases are TGTGCCAGCAGTTCTGGGGACAGGGGCGCCGGGGAGCTGTTTTTT.